What follows are 8 T cell receptor beta chains derived from one specimen sequenced in a study of a mutant IDH1 vaccine in newly diagnosed glioma. Stated time point: week 47, end of study. Every single dose of the vaccine, 300 ug of mutant IDH1 20-mer peptide, came with topical imiquimod. The antigens for these receptors are not known. Sequencing used immunoSEQ multiplex PCR; TCRdb keeps in-frame clones, though not all of them. The sample contains about 11,000 clones, around 80% of which appear only once. Sequenced here: PBMCs, sampled from a glioma patient whose treatment included an IDH1 peptide vaccine. The receptors derive from a young man with glioma.

The V and J genes are TRBV5-5 and TRBJ1-1; a possible D gene is TRBD1 (5 bases). The length of the CDR3 is 15 residues. Germline CDR1 and CDR2: SGHKS and YYEKEE (reference sequence). The V end was cut by 0 bases, the J end by 2 bases, with 11 bases between. Here the CDR3 reads CASSLGARANTEAFF. The CDR3 bases are TGTGCCAGCAGCTTGGGGGCCAGGGCCAACACTGAAGCTTTCTTT.

The table lists this clone with a few counts. This chain uses TRBV5-6 with TRBJ1-1; possibly TRBD1 for D (5 bases). Germline CDR1 reads SGHDT; CDR2 reads YYEEEE. The CDR3 has 15 residues. V lost 1 base and J 0 bases, leaving 10 bases between the germline ends. As DNA, the CDR3 is TGTGCCAGCAGCTTGCCGGGAGGGGTGAACACTGAAGCTTTCTTT. Its translation: CASSLPGGVNTEAFF.

V and J are TRBV27 and TRBJ1-1, with D unresolved. Germline V lookup: CDR1 MNHEY, CDR2 SMNVEV (reference sequence). V was trimmed by 6 bases and J by 3 bases, leaving 11 bases between them. The CDR3 totals 13 residues. This CDR3 is CASSGIWDTEAFF. CDR3 sequence (DNA): TGTGCCAGCAGCGGGATATGGGACACTGAAGCTTTCTTT.

The chain is built from TRBV6-1 and TRBJ2-1; perhaps TRBD1 as D (6 bases). V was shortened by 2 bases and J by 0 bases, with 11 bases between the two germline ends. The CDR3 is 16 residues long. Germline lookup yields CDR1 MNHNS and CDR2 SASEGT. The DNA of the CDR3 is TGTGCCAGCAGTGAACAGACAGGTAGCTCCTACAATGAGCAGTTCTTC. Translating it yields CASSEQTGSSYNEQFF.

V is TRBV6-5 and J is TRBJ1-5; no definite D call. Germline V gene sequence: CDR1 MNHEY, CDR2 SVGAGI. The CDR3 covers 13 residues. The V and J ends lost 6 bases and 3 bases respectively, with 9 bases between them. CDR3 loop: CASSWDSNQPQHF. For the CDR3, the DNA is TGTGCCAGCAGCTGGGATTCCAATCAGCCCCAGCATTTT.

The chain uses TRBV12-5 and TRBJ2-1; D might be TRBD1 (6 bases). Looked up from germline, CDR1 is LGHNT and CDR2 is FRNRAP. The CDR3 covers 12 residues. V lost 5 bases and J 8 bases, leaving 10 bases between the germline ends. The DNA for the CDR3 is TGTGCTAGTGGTCCGTGGACAGATGAGCAGTTCTTC. It yields the protein CASGPWTDEQFF.

This chain connects TRBV7-9 to TRBJ2-3; 7 bases match TRBD1. V was clipped by 6 bases and J by 2 bases; unmatched bases: 8. From germline, CDR1 is SEHNR and CDR2 FQNEAQ (reference sequence). The length of the CDR3 is 15 residues. DNA of the CDR3: TGTGCCAGCAGTTTTTACAGGGGCCCCACAGATACGCAGTATTTT. Its translation: CASSFYRGPTDTQYF.

The V call is TRBV19, the J call TRBJ1-2; D possibly corresponds to TRBD1 (5 bases). Per germline, CDR1 LNHDA and CDR2 SQIVND (reference sequence). The V end lost 8 bases, the J end lost 10 bases, and 20 bases lay between the germline ends. This CDR3 has 13 residues. CDR3 in amino acids: CASYVPGRPDYTF. The CDR3 DNA sequence: TGTGCCAGTTATGTTCCGGGGCGACCGGACTACACCTTC. Complete variable domain (other parts from reference TRBV19 and TRBJ1-2): DGGITQSPKYLFRKEGQNVTLSCEQNLNHDAMYWYRQDPGQGLRLIYYSQIVNDFQKGDIAEGYSVSREKKESFPLTVTSAQKNPTAFYLCASYVPGRPDYTFGSGTRLTVV.